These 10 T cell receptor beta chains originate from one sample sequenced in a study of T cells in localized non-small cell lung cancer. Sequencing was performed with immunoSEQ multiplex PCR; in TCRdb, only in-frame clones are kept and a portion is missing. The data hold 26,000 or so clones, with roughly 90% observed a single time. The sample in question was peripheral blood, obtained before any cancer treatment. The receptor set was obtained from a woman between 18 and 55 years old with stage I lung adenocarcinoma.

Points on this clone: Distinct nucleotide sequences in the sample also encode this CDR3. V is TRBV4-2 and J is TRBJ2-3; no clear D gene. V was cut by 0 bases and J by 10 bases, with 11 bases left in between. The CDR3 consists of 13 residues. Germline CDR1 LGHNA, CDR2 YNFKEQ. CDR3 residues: CASSQDPGAPQYF. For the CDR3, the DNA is TGTGCCAGCAGCCAAGATCCGGGTGCCCCGCAGTATTTT.

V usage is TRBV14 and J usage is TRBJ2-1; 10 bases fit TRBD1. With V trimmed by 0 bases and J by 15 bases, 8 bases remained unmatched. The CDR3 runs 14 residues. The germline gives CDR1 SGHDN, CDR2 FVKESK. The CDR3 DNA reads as TGTGCCAGCAGCCAAGATTTAGGGACAGGGGAGAGGTTCTTC. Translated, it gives CASSQDLGTGERFF.

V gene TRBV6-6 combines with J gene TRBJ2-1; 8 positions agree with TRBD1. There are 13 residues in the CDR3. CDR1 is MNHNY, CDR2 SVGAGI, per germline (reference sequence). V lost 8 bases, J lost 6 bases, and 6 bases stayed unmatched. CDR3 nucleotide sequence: TGTGCCAGCGCGCAGACAGGGGCCAATGAGCAGTTCTTC. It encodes CASAQTGANEQFF.

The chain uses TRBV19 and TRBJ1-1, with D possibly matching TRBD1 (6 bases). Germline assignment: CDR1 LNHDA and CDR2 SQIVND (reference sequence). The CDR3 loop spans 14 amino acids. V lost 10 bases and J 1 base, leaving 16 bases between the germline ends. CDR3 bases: TGTGCCACCTCCACCGGGACACCGAACACTGAAGCTTTCTTT. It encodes CATSTGTPNTEAFF.

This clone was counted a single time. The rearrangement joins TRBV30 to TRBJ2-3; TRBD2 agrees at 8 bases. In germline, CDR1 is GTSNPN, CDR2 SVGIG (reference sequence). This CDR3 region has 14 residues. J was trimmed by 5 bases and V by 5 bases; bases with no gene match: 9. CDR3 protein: CAWGRGGVVDTQYF. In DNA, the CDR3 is TGTGCCTGGGGACGGGGGGGAGTTGTAGATACGCAGTATTTT.

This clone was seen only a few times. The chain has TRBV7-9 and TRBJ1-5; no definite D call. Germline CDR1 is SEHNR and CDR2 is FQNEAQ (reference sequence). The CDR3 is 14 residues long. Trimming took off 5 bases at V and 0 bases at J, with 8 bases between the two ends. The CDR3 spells CASSVLGSNQPQHF. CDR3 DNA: TGTGCCAGCAGCGTACTGGGTAGCAATCAGCCCCAGCATTTT.

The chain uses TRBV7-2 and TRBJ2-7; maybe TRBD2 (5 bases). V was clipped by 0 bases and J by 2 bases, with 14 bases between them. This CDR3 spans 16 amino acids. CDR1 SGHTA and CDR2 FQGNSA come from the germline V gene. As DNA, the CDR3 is TGTGCCAGCAGCTTAGCGATGCCTGGAGGACCCTACGAGCAGTACTTC. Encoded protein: CASSLAMPGGPYEQYF.

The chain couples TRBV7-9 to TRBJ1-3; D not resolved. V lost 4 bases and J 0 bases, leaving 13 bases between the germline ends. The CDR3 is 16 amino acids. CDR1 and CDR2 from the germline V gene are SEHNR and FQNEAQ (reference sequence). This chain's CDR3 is CASSSATSSSGNTIYF. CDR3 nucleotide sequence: TGTGCCAGCAGCTCCGCGACCAGCTCCTCTGGAAACACCATATATTTT.

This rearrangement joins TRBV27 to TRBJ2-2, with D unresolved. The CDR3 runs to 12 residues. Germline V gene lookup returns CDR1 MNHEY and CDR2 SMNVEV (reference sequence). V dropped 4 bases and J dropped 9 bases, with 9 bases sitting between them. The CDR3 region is CASSSPSRELFF. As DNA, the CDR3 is TGTGCCAGCAGTTCCCCCAGTCGGGAGCTGTTTTTT.

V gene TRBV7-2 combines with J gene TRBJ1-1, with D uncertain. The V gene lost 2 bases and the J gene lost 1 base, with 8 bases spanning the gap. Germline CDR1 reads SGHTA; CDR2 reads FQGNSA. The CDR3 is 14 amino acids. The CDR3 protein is CASSLYLQNTEAFF. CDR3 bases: TGTGCCAGCAGCTTATATTTACAGAACACTGAAGCTTTCTTT.